The T cell receptor (beta chain) under discussion was sequenced for a study of cytomegalovirus exposure and HLA in healthy donors. Study background: Early release data held 85 million or so unique TCRs from HLA-typed donors.

Among the donors, all were healthy bone marrow donors. It was with 60 Vbeta and 13 Jbeta primers that the PCR ran. The protocol was immunoSEQ multiplex PCR, while the TCRdb copy is restricted to in-frame clones and leaves out a portion. The sample includes almost 200,000 clones, 70% to 80% of them seen just once. The germline gives CDR1 SEHNR, CDR2 FQNEAQ (reference sequence). The CDR3 runs 14 residues. V was clipped by 8 bases and J by 2 bases, with 15 bases between them. The chain combines TRBV7-9 with TRBJ2-5, with no clear D. The clonotype was recovered from a male donor in good health and CMV-seropositive. The sample consisted of PBMCs. CDR3 bases: TGTGCCAGCGCCGTCAGTGGAGTTCAAGAGACCCAGTACTTC. It specifies CASAVSGVQETQYF.